The next 27 T cell receptor beta chains were all read from a single sample in a study of PD-1 and CTLA-4 blockade in melanoma. The method was immunoSEQ multiplex PCR; TCRdb's version includes in-frame clones alone and lacks a portion of them. The repertoire consists of about 31,000 clones, with less than 95% occurring once and the leading ten covering over 8.5%. The sequenced sample was CD8+ T cells from peripheral blood, obtained from a patient given anti-PD-1 treatment. These receptors were obtained from a human donor with melanoma.

J is TRBJ2-7 and V is TRBV5-1; 8 bases line up with TRBD2. J was trimmed by 2 bases and V by 4 bases; bases with no gene match: 5. Germline assignment: CDR1 SGHRS and CDR2 YFSETQ. The CDR3 runs 14 residues. DNA for the CDR3: TGCGCCAGCAGCCCTAGCGGGTTTCCCTACGAGCAGTACTTC. Residues: CASSPSGFPYEQYF.

This chain connects TRBV28 to TRBJ2-4; D not resolved. V was cut by 6 bases and J by 0 bases, with 6 bases left in between. The V gene's germline CDR1 is MDHEN and CDR2 SYDVKM. The CDR3 length is 13 residues. The CDR3 DNA reads TGTGCCAGCAGGCTGCTAGCCAAAAACATTCAGTACTTC. Amino acids: CASRLLAKNIQYF.

The chain is built from TRBV19 and TRBJ1-5; 7 positions match TRBD1. Trimming cost V 3 bases and J 4 bases; bases outside gene matches: 6. The CDR3 is 15 amino acids. CDR1 is LNHDA and CDR2 is SQIVND in the germline V gene (reference sequence). The CDR3 DNA reads as TGTGCCAGTAGTATCATAGGGGGCGGTAATCAGCCCCAGCATTTT. Its protein product is CASSIIGGGNQPQHF. Filled out from reference TRBV19 and TRBJ1-5, the complete variable domain reads DGGITQSPKYLFRKEGQNVTLSCEQNLNHDAMYWYRQDPGQGLRLIYYSQIVNDFQKGDIAEGYSVSREKKESFPLTVTSAQKNPTAFYLCASSIIGGGNQPQHFGDGTRLSIL.

CDR3 in amino acids: CATSDLAGAEDTQYF. The CDR3 DNA reads as TGTGCCACCAGTGATCTAGCGGGAGCCGAAGATACGCAGTATTTT. The chain has TRBV24-1 and TRBJ2-3, with 10 bases identical to TRBD2. The germline gives CDR1 KGHDR, CDR2 SFDVKD. V was clipped by 3 bases and J by 5 bases; unmatched bases: 4. This CDR3 has 15 amino acids.

This chain uses TRBV18 with TRBJ1-5; 8 nucleotides agree with TRBD1. V lost 2 bases and J lost 4; bases outside the gene matches: 4. Germline V CDR1 and CDR2: KGHSH, LQKENI. The CDR3 totals 15 residues. Written as DNA, the CDR3 is TGTGCCAGCTCACCAGTGACAGGGGAGAATCAGCCCCAGCATTTT. Amino acids: CASSPVTGENQPQHF.

V is TRBV6-1 and J is TRBJ2-7, with 7 bases matching TRBD1. In germline, CDR1 is MNHNS, CDR2 SASEGT. CDR3 size: 15 residues. V dropped 1 base and J dropped 4; count of bases not matched to a gene: 7. The CDR3 nucleotides read TGTGCCAGCAGTGAAGTCCGGGACAGAAATTACGAGCAGTACTTC. Protein sequence: CASSEVRDRNYEQYF.

In regard to this clone: One junction end does not reproduce the germline sequence, and a read error may be involved. The chain uses TRBV7-9 and TRBJ1-1; TRBD1 agrees at 8 bases. The germline CDR1 and CDR2 sequences are SEHNR and FQNEAQ (reference sequence). The CDR3 is made up of 15 amino acids. The CDR3 nucleotides are TGTGCCAGCAGCTTAACGACAGGGGTGAATACTGAAGCTTTCTTT. Amino acids: CASSLTTGVNTEAFF.

CDR3 DNA: TGCAGCCCAAGGAGGTGGGGGGGCCACGAGCAGTACTTC. Amino acids: CSPRRWGGHEQYF. The chain links TRBV29-1 to TRBJ2-7, with a tentative D call TRBD2 (7 bases). The length of the CDR3 is 13 residues. Germline V CDR1 and CDR2: SQVTM, ANQGSEA. V was trimmed by 8 bases and J by 5 bases, leaving 19 bases between them.

DNA of the CDR3: TGTGCCAGCAGCCCACTAGCGGACTCCTACAATGAGCAGTTCTTC. Amino acid sequence: CASSPLADSYNEQFF. The genes are TRBV14 and TRBJ2-1; 8 nucleotides line up with TRBD2. Germline trimming cut 4 bases from V and 0 bases from J; bases unmatched to any gene: 2. Germline V lookup: CDR1 SGHDN, CDR2 FVKESK. CDR3 length equals 15 residues.

The chain uses TRBV6-2 or TRBV6-3 and TRBJ1-1; TRBD1 might be the D (6 bases). Germline V lookup: CDR1 MNHEY, CDR2 SVGEGT. Trimming left V 2 bases short and J 3 bases short, with 16 bases between. This CDR3 is built from 16 residues. This chain's CDR3 is CASSYGSGGPYTEAFF. The DNA of the CDR3 is TGTGCCAGCAGTTACGGGTCGGGGGGGCCGTACACTGAAGCTTTCTTT.

The chain has TRBV6-5 and TRBJ2-5; TRBD1 matches at 8 bases. The CDR3 contains 14 residues. Germline V gene lookup returns CDR1 MNHEY and CDR2 SVGAGI. J gave up 5 bases and V 6 bases, and 8 bases lay outside the gene matches. The CDR3 loop reads CASSRTGSLETQYF. CDR3 DNA: TGTGCCAGCAGCCGGACAGGGTCCCTTGAGACCCAGTACTTC.

This clone was counted a single time. The chain is built from TRBV5-1 and TRBJ2-3; the D is unclear. The CDR3 has 12 residues. V was clipped by 4 bases and J by 8 bases, with 11 bases between them. Germline V gives CDR1 SGHRS, CDR2 YFSETQ. Here the CDR3 DNA reads TGCGCCAGCAGCGAGGCCTCGGGTACGCAGTATTTT. Its translation is CASSEASGTQYF. Looking up the rest from reference TRBV5-1 and TRBJ2-3 gives the full variable domain: KAGVTQTPRYLIKTRGQQVTLSCSPISGHRSVSWYQQTPGQGLQFLFEYFSETQRNKGNFPGRFSGRQFSNSRSEMNVSTLELGDSALYLCASSEASGTQYFGPGTRLTVL.

V usage is TRBV30 and J usage is TRBJ1-3; D unresolved. Germline lookup yields CDR1 GTSNPN and CDR2 SVGIG (reference sequence). The CDR3 runs to 11 residues. Trimming stripped 4 bases from V and 7 bases from J, with 8 bases between. The CDR3: CAWTEGNTIYF. As DNA, the CDR3 is TGTGCCTGGACTGAAGGGAACACCATATATTTT. Looking up the rest from reference TRBV30 and TRBJ1-3 gives the full variable domain: SQTIHQWPATLVQPVGSPLSLECTVEGTSNPNLYWYRQAAGRGLQLLFYSVGIGQISSEVPQNLSASRPQDRQFILSSKKLLLSDSGFYLCAWTEGNTIYFGEGSWLTVV.

The chain is built from TRBV5-1 and TRBJ2-7, with D unresolved. The CDR3 contains 13 residues. Germline values: CDR1 SGHRS, CDR2 YFSETQ. The ends were cut back, 7 bases at V and 0 bases at J, with 11 bases in the middle. DNA for the CDR3: TGCGCCAGCTCCTCGGCCAACTCCTACGAGCAGTACTTC. It translates to CASSSANSYEQYF.

The rearrangement uses TRBV3-1 (or the pseudogene TRBV3-2) and TRBJ2-7; D call uncertain. There are 13 residues in the CDR3. Per germline, CDR1 LGHDT and CDR2 YNNKEL (reference sequence). Between the trimmed V and J ends, which lost 2 bases and 6 bases, there was a span of 11 bases. CDR3: CASSQLERSEQYF. DNA for the CDR3: TGTGCCAGCAGCCAATTGGAACGGAGCGAGCAGTACTTC.

The J gene is TRBJ2-7, the V gene TRBV5-4; 10 positions agree with TRBD2. CDR1 SGHNT and CDR2 YYREEE come from the germline V gene (reference sequence). The CDR3 sequence is 15 residues long. With V trimmed by 0 bases and J by 2 bases, 2 bases remained unmatched. CDR3 sequence (DNA): TGTGCCAGCAGCTTGGGGACTAGCGGCCCCTACGAGCAGTACTTC. It codes for CASSLGTSGPYEQYF.

The J gene is TRBJ2-2, the V gene TRBV5-6, with unresolved D. Trimming shortened V by 1 base and J by 7 bases, and 11 bases separated the two germline ends. Germline lookup yields CDR1 SGHDT and CDR2 YYEEEE. The CDR3 has 14 amino acids. CDR3 amino acids: CASSLRRGDGELFF. CDR3 DNA: TGTGCCAGCAGCTTGCGCCGAGGAGACGGGGAGCTGTTTTTT.

The J gene is TRBJ2-1, the V gene TRBV28; 7 bases map to TRBD2. Per the germline V gene, CDR1 is MDHEN and CDR2 is SYDVKM. The CDR3 loop spans 13 amino acids. The trim removed 3 bases at V and 5 bases at J, leaving 1 base unmatched. The CDR3, as DNA: TGTGCCAGCAGTTTCCGGGAGGACAATGAGCAGTTCTTC. It yields the protein CASSFREDNEQFF.

The V call is TRBV2, the J call TRBJ1-5, with D uncertain. Trimming took 2 bases from V and 1 from J, leaving 9 bases between them. Germline values: CDR1 SNHLY, CDR2 FYNNEI. CDR3 length: 15 residues. The DNA of the CDR3 is TGTGCCAGCAGTGAACCCGTCCCGAGCAATCAGCCCCAGCATTTT. This translates into CASSEPVPSNQPQHF.

The genes are TRBV3-1 (or the pseudogene TRBV3-2) and TRBJ1-4; D call uncertain. Germline V lookup: CDR1 LGHDT, CDR2 YNNKEL (reference sequence). Between the trimmed V and J ends, which lost 1 base and 8 bases, there was a span of 8 bases. This CDR3 has 13 residues. The CDR3 sequence: CASSQVIEEKLFF. For the CDR3, the DNA is TGTGCCAGCAGCCAAGTCATCGAAGAAAAACTGTTTTTT.

This chain uses TRBV6-4 with TRBJ1-2; D is ambiguous. Germline loops: CDR1 MRHNA, CDR2 SNTAGT. This CDR3 contains 13 residues. V lost 2 bases to trimming and J lost 4 bases, with 8 bases between them. In DNA form, the CDR3 reads TGTGCCAGCAGTGACATGCGGAGCTATGGCTACACCTTC. It specifies CASSDMRSYGYTF.

The chain links TRBV7-8 to TRBJ1-2; D unresolved. The CDR3 covers 13 residues. V was cut by 5 bases and J by 8 bases, with 15 bases left in between. Germline V CDR1 and CDR2: SGHVS, FQNEAQ. The CDR3 loop is CASSRGTREGYTF. The CDR3 DNA sequence: TGTGCCAGCAGCCGGGGAACGAGGGAAGGCTACACCTTC.

This clone was recorded only once. The chain is built from TRBV6-5 and TRBJ1-4, with a tentative D call TRBD1 (5 bases). The CDR3 runs to 15 residues. V was shortened by 5 bases and J by 4 bases, with 14 bases between the two germline ends. Germline V CDR1 and CDR2: MNHEY, SVGAGI. In DNA, the CDR3 is TGTGCCAGCAGTATTCTCGGGACCTTTAATGAAAAACTGTTTTTT. It specifies CASSILGTFNEKLFF.

The genes are TRBV14 and TRBJ2-7; D call uncertain. Trimming took 4 bases from V and 1 from J, leaving 8 bases between them. Looked up from germline, CDR1 is SGHDN and CDR2 is FVKESK. CDR3 length equals 13 residues. The chain's CDR3 is CASSPWGSYEQYF. The CDR3 DNA follows: TGTGCCAGCAGCCCATGGGGTTCCTACGAGCAGTACTTC.

This sequence joins TRBV4-1 and TRBJ2-7, with 13 bases that match TRBD2. The CDR3 totals 17 residues. Germline trimming cut 3 bases from V and 3 bases from J; bases unmatched to any gene: 8. The germline V gene has CDR1 MGHRA and CDR2 YSYEKL. The CDR3 DNA reads as TGCGCCAGCAGCCACCCCCGGACTAGCGGGAGTAACTACGAGCAGTACTTC. This encodes CASSHPRTSGSNYEQYF.

The rearrangement links TRBV21-1 to TRBJ2-2; TRBD2 is taken as the D call from the table, unchecked against the DNA. TRBV21-1 is listed as a pseudogene. The CDR3 length is 16 residues. The CDR3 sequence is CASSKRGGGYAGELFF. In nucleotides, the CDR3 is TGTGCCAGCAGCAAAAGGGGCGGAGGGTACGCCGGGGAGCTGTTTTTT.

The J gene is TRBJ1-1, the V gene TRBV27; D not resolved. The CDR3 contains 15 residues. V lost 3 bases and J lost 4, with 15 bases in between. The germline V gene has CDR1 MNHEY and CDR2 SMNVEV (reference sequence). CDR3 sequence reads: CASSFRGDDGTEAFF. CDR3 DNA: TGTGCCAGCAGTTTCCGCGGTGACGATGGCACTGAAGCTTTCTTT.